The source of this TCR beta chain is a study of shared clonotypes between healthy human individuals. This clone was detected only a few times. The sample holds other DNA sequences that translate to the same CDR3. The protocol was immunoSEQ multiplex PCR, while the TCRdb copy is restricted to in-frame clones and leaves out a portion. The repertoire consists of approximately 1,000,000 clones, with around 78% occurring once and the leading ten covering 0.5% to 0.6%. This CDR3 comprises 13 residues. Trimming pared 3 bases from V and 0 bases from J, leaving 3 bases between. Germline CDR1 reads SNHLY; CDR2 reads FYNNEI.

The chain is built from TRBV2 and TRBJ1-5, with no clear D. Sequenced input: memory CD4+ T cells from PBMCs. Subset: CD45RA-negative fraction. The TCR originated in a man aged 18 to 29 in good health. Some clones in this sample may be carry-over from other donors' samples. CDR3 region: CASSEHSNQPQHF. CDR3 in DNA: TGTGCCAGCAGTGAGCATAGCAATCAGCCCCAGCATTTT.